This T cell receptor (beta chain) stems from a study of blood T cell repertoires in COVID-19. Looking at the study overall: The samples span acute and convalescent COVID-19 from the United States, Italy and Spain. PBMCs, B-cell-depleted T cells, or T cells were the source of the cDNA or gDNA that made up the material.

Within the 2 weeks before study entry, each person in the exposed group met a COVID-19 case. The CDR3 extends over 20 amino acids. Per the original data handling: Estimated nucleated cell counts came from reference gene primer amplification. TCRdb's copy holds only in-frame clones and misses some; the assay was immunoSEQ multiplex PCR. D and trimming were read from the DNA, whereas the V and J calls and clone size are those reported in that table. The data contain fewer than 350,000 clones, roughly 86% of them singletons. Material: PBMCs or T cells enriched from blood (not recorded which). The V gene is TRBV12-2, the J gene TRBJ2-1; TRBD2 is the table's D call, not checked against the DNA. TRBV12-2 is shown as a pseudogene. The clonotype was recovered from a woman aged 25 to 39 who had been exposed to COVID-19. The CDR3 here is CASRPPSWTSSSSSYNEQFF. CDR3 nucleotide sequence: TGTGCAAGTCGCCCCCCTTCGTGGACTAGCTCATCGAGCTCCTACAATGAGCAGTTCTTC.